Shown below are 9 T cell receptor beta chains from a single sample sequenced in a study of T cell responses to AZD1222 COVID-19 vaccine. TCRdb's table, derived via immunoSEQ multiplex PCR, lists solely in-frame clones and lacks some. Here the sample spans tens of thousands of clones, 80% to 90% being singletons. The sequenced sample was peripheral blood, obtained 28 days after the second AZD1222 dose. The source of these receptors is an adult who received the AZD1222 COVID-19 vaccine.

The chain joins TRBV11-1 to TRBJ2-5; TRBD1 aligns across 8 bases. Germline trimming cut 5 bases from V and 0 bases from J; bases unmatched to any gene: 8. The CDR3 runs 16 residues. Germline V gene data show CDR1 as SGHAT and CDR2 as FQDESV (reference sequence). The CDR3 loop reads CASSPPGDRYQETQYF. In DNA, the CDR3 is TGTGCCAGCAGCCCCCCCGGGGACAGGTACCAAGAGACCCAGTACTTC.

The CDR3 DNA sequence: TGTGCCAGCAGCTTAACAGGACGGAGCAATCAGCCCCAGCATTTT. It is translated as CASSLTGRSNQPQHF. This sequence joins TRBV5-8 and TRBJ1-5; D perhaps matches TRBD1 (5 bases). V dropped 2 bases and J dropped 1 base, with 10 bases sitting between them. The CDR3 is 15 residues long. Looked up from germline, CDR1 is SGHTS and CDR2 is YDEGEE.

The genes are TRBV6-4 and TRBJ1-2; D ambiguous. This CDR3 has 13 residues. Between the trimmed V and J ends, which lost 8 bases and 1 base, there was a span of 11 bases. Germline V CDR1 and CDR2: MRHNA, SNTAGT. This CDR3 reads CASSVEYNYGYTF. The CDR3 DNA sequence: TGTGCCAGCTCCGTCGAGTATAACTATGGCTACACCTTC.

V usage is TRBV7-6 and J usage is TRBJ2-6; possibly TRBD1 for D (6 bases). The CDR3 covers 16 residues. V lost 4 bases to trimming and J lost 4 bases, with 14 bases between them. Germline assignment: CDR1 SGHVS and CDR2 FNYEAQ. The CDR3 loop reads CASSSGQGKGANVLTF. The CDR3 DNA reads as TGTGCCAGCAGCTCCGGGCAGGGGAAAGGGGCCAACGTCCTGACTTTC.

The genes are TRBV27 and TRBJ2-7, with 9 bases aligning to TRBD1. V was clipped by 3 bases and J by 5 bases; unmatched bases: 2. Germline V gene sequence: CDR1 MNHEY, CDR2 SMNVEV (reference sequence). This CDR3 comprises 13 residues. The CDR3 reads CASSFDRGDEQYF. The CDR3 nucleotides read TGTGCCAGCAGTTTTGACAGGGGGGACGAGCAGTACTTC.

This clone was seen only once. The chain recombines TRBV6-5 with TRBJ1-2; D not resolved. Germline CDR1 is MNHEY and CDR2 is SVGAGI. The length of the CDR3 is 14 residues. V dropped 5 bases and J dropped 4 bases, with 14 bases sitting between them. CDR3 nucleotides: TGTGCCAGCAGTCTACGGGAACGGGTCTATGGCTACACCTTC. It codes for CASSLRERVYGYTF.

V and J are TRBV28 and TRBJ2-3, with no clear D. V was shortened by 5 bases and J by 0 bases, with 6 bases between the two germline ends. This CDR3 contains 13 residues. Germline CDR1 and CDR2: MDHEN and SYDVKM. DNA for the CDR3: TGTGCCAGCAGTCCGCCTAGCACAGATACGCAGTATTTT. It specifies CASSPPSTDTQYF.

This chain connects TRBV5-1 to TRBJ1-4; TRBD1 matches at 8 bases. Germline loops: CDR1 SGHRS, CDR2 YFSETQ. CDR3 length: 14 amino acids. V lost 2 bases to trimming and J lost 8 bases; unmatched junction nucleotides: 5. The CDR3 loop is CASSLGQGREKLFF. The CDR3, as DNA: TGCGCCAGCAGCTTAGGACAGGGTCGAGAAAAACTGTTTTTT.

V gene TRBV19 combines with J gene TRBJ1-2; D uncertain. The CDR3 loop spans 14 amino acids. Trimming took off 3 bases at V and 0 bases at J, with 8 bases between the two ends. Germline values: CDR1 LNHDA, CDR2 SQIVND (reference sequence). DNA for the CDR3: TGTGCCAGTAGTATTGAGAGTTCTAACTATGGCTACACCTTC. Protein product: CASSIESSNYGYTF.